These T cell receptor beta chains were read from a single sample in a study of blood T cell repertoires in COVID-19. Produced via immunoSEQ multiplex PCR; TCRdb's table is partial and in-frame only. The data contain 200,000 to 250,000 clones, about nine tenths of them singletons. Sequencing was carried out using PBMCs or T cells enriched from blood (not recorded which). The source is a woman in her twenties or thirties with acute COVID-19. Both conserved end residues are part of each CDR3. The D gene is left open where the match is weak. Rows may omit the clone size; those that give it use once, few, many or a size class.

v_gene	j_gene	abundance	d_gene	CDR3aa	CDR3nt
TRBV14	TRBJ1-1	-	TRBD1	CASSRNRGRNTEAFF	TGTGCCAGCAGCCGGAACAGGGGGAGGAACACTGAAGCTTTCTTT
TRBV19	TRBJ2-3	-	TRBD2	CASTSLSSGKGTDTQYF	TGTGCCAGCACCAGCCTCTCTAGCGGGAAGGGGACAGATACGCAGTATTTT
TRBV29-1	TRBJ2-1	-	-	CSGLLVYNEQFF	TGCAGCGGCCTACTAGTTTACAATGAGCAGTTCTTC
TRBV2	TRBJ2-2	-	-	CASKFGWDTGELFF	TGTGCCAGCAAGTTCGGGTGGGACACCGGGGAGCTGTTTTTT
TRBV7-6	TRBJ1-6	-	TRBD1	CASSSTYRGVNSPLHF	TGTGCCAGCAGCTCAACCTACAGGGGGGTTAATTCACCCCTCCACTTT
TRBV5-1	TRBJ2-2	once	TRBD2	CASGLAGGDTGELFF	TGCGCCAGCGGACTAGCGGGAGGTGACACCGGGGAGCTGTTTTTT
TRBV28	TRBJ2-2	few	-	CASSPPNPRAGELFF	TGTGCCAGCAGCCCGCCTAACCCTCGGGCCGGGGAGCTGTTTTTT
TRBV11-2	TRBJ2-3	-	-	CASSPLDLTDTQYF	TGTGCCAGCAGCCCCCTTGACTTGACAGATACGCAGTATTTT
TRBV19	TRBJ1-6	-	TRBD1	CASSTPPGTEGNSPLHF	TGTGCCAGTAGTACTCCCCCTGGGACAGAAGGGAATTCACCCCTCCACTTT
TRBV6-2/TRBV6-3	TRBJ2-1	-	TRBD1	CASSYRDRELGEQFF	TGTGCCAGCAGTTACAGGGACAGGGAACTCGGTGAGCAGTTCTTC
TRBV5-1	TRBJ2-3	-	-	CASSDTKRDTQYF	TGCGCCAGCAGCGACACGAAGCGGGATACGCAGTATTTT
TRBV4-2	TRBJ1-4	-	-	CASSQGRTNEKLFF	TGTGCCAGCAGCCAGGGGAGGACTAATGAAAAACTGTTTTTT
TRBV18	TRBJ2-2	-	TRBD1	CASSWRGQGNTGELFF	TGTGCCAGCTCATGGAGGGGACAGGGGAACACCGGGGAGCTGTTTTTT
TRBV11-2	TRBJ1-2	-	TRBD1	CASSPLKTGTENYGYTF	TGTGCCAGCAGCCCCCTGAAAACCGGGACAGAAAACTATGGCTACACCTTC
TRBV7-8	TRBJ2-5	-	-	CASSLQETQYF	TGTGCCAGCAGCCTACAAGAGACCCAGTACTTC
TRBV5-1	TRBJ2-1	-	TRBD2	CASSLLPSGPFSEQFF	TGCGCCAGCAGCTTGTTGCCTAGCGGCCCTTTTAGTGAGCAGTTCTTC
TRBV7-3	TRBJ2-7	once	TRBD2	CASSPGLGSYEQYF	TGTGCCAGCAGCCCTGGACTAGGGTCCTACGAGCAGTACTTC
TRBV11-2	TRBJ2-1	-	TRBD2	CASSRGTSPVSSYNEQFF	TGTGCCAGCAGCAGGGGGACTAGCCCGGTGAGCTCCTACAATGAGCAGTTCTTC
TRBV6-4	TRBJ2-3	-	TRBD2	CAKGTSGSMYTQYF	TGTGCCAAGGGGACTAGCGGGAGTATGTATACGCAGTATTTT
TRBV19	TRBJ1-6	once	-	CASSSYTGFSPLHF	TGTGCCAGTAGTTCCTACACAGGGTTTTCACCCCTCCACTTT
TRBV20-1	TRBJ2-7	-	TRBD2	CSASLVPSGYEQYF	TGCAGTGCTAGTCTGGTGCCTAGCGGCTACGAGCAGTACTTC
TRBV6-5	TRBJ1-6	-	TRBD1	CASSYFDRDSPLHF	TGTGCCAGCAGTTACTTCGACAGGGACTCACCCCTCCACTTT
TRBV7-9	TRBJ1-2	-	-	CASTLGKAGIYGYTF	TGTGCCAGCACCCTGGGGAAGGCGGGTATCTATGGCTACACCTTC
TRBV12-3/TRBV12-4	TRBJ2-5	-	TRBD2	CASSWGGETQYF	TGTGCCAGCAGTTGGGGGGGGGAGACCCAGTACTTC
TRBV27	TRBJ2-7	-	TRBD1	CASSPRQGRASSYEQYF	TGTGCCAGCAGTCCTCGACAGGGCCGCGCCAGCTCCTACGAGCAGTACTTC
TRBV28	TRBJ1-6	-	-	CASSLQGGTRSPLHF	TGTGCCAGCAGTCTCCAAGGCGGGACGCGTTCACCCCTCCACTTT
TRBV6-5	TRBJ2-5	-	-	CASNTDFQETQYF	TGTGCCAGTAATACAGATTTCCAAGAGACCCAGTACTTC
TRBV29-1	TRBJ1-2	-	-	CSVEDAGWLALGYTF	TGCAGCGTTGAAGATGCAGGGTGGTTAGCTCTTGGCTACACCTTC
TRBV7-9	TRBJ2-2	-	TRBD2	CASSQLAGRTGELFF	TGTGCCAGCAGCCAACTAGCGGGGAGGACCGGGGAGCTGTTTTTT
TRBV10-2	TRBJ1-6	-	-	CASSEAGSNSPLHF	TGCGCCAGCAGTGAGGCAGGAAGTAATTCACCCCTCCACTTT
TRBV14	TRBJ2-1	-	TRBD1	CASGQQGYEQFF	TGTGCCAGCGGACAACAGGGGTATGAGCAGTTCTTC
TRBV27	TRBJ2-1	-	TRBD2	CASSFRLAGFSYNEQFF	TGTGCCAGCAGTTTTCGACTAGCGGGATTCTCCTACAATGAGCAGTTCTTC
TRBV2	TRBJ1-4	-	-	CASSETSTNEKLFF	TGTGCCAGCAGTGAGACTTCAACTAATGAAAAACTGTTTTTT
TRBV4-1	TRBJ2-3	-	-	CASSQVLLGQPGADTQYF	TGCGCCAGCAGCCAAGTATTATTGGGGCAGCCTGGAGCAGATACGCAGTATTTT
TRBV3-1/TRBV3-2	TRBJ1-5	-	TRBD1	CASSPGTGNQPQHF	TGTGCCAGCAGCCCAGGGACAGGGAACCAGCCCCAGCATTTT
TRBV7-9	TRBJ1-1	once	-	CASSLVRTEDEAFF	TGTGCCAGCAGCTTAGTTAGGACGGAGGATGAAGCTTTCTTT
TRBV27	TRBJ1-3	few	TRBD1	CASSSNRGQSSGNTIYF	TGTGCCAGCAGTTCTAACAGGGGCCAATCCTCTGGAAACACCATATATTTT
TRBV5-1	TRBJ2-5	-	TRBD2	CASSLVGGGAQETQYF	TGCGCCAGCAGCTTGGTCGGCGGGGGGGCCCAAGAGACCCAGTACTTC
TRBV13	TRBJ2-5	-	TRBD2	CASSVRTSGPVIYQETQYF	TGTGCCAGCAGCGTCCGCACTAGCGGGCCAGTGATATACCAAGAGACCCAGTACTTC
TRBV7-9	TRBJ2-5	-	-	CASSLSRGGSETQYF	TGTGCCAGCAGCTTATCAAGGGGGGGTAGTGAGACCCAGTACTTC
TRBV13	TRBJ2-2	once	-	CASSTPPRGGIGELFF	TGTGCCAGCAGCACCCCGCCCAGGGGTGGGATCGGGGAGCTGTTTTTT